This TCR beta chain was sequenced in a study of beta chain features in type 1 diabetes. Study in general: All samples together contributed 100 million to 120 million sorted cells for examination.

The authors reverse transcribed all of the isolated RNA, so sequencing captured expressed TCRB transcripts. An average approximately 3.5 million reads came from naive, central memory and regulatory T cell samples. The data were produced by immunoSEQ multiplex PCR, yet TCRdb's version contains in-frame clones alone and is incomplete. This sample has approximately 330,000 clones, with about 11% found just once. This clone has only a few counts. Antigen: not known. A single heparinised blood sample, averaging around 0.11 L, was obtained per donor. Study-wide results and caveats: Reduced insertions and increased deletions marked VDJ junctions in type 1 diabetes patients.

This CDR3 is built from 16 residues. CDR1 is SGHTA and CDR2 is FQGTGA in the germline V gene. V dropped 5 bases and J dropped 5; count of bases not matched to a gene: 9. The receptor was derived from a woman in her twenties or thirties in good health. J is TRBJ2-5 and V is TRBV7-3, with 12 nucleotides matching TRBD2. The sequenced material came from naive CD4+ T cells from blood. The CDR3 protein is CASSPRLAGDGETQYF. For the CDR3, the DNA is TGTGCCAGCAGCCCTCGACTAGCGGGAGATGGGGAGACCCAGTACTTC. The variable domain in full, completed from reference TRBV7-3 and TRBJ2-5, reads GAGVSQTPSNKVTEKGKYVELRCDPISGHTALYWYRQSLGQGPEFLIYFQGTGAADDSGLPNDRFFAVRPEGSVSTLKIQRTERGDSAVYLCASSPRLAGDGETQYFGPGTRLLVL.